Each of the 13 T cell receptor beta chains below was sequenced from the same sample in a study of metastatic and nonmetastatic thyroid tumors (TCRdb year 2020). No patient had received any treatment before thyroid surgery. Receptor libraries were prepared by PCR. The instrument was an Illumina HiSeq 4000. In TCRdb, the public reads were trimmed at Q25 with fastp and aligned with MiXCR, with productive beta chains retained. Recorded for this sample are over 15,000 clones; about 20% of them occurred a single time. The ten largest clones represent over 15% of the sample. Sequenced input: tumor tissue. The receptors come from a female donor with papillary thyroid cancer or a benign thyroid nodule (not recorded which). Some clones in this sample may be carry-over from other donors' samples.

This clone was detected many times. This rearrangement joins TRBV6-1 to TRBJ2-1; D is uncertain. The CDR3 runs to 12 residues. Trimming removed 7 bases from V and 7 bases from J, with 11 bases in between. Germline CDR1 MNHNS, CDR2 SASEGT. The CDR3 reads CASKNRLNEQFF. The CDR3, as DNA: TGTGCCAGCAAAAACCGACTTAATGAGCAGTTCTTC.

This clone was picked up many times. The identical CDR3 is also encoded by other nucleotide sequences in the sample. In DNA, the CDR3 is TGTGCCAGTAGTCTCCCGGGACTAGGCACCTACGAGCAGTACTTC. It yields the protein CASSLPGLGTYEQYF. The chain has TRBV19 and TRBJ2-7; 8 bases match TRBD2. The CDR3 is made up of 15 amino acids. CDR1 is LNHDA, CDR2 SQIVND, per germline (reference sequence). The trim removed 5 bases at V and 2 bases at J, leaving 8 bases unmatched.

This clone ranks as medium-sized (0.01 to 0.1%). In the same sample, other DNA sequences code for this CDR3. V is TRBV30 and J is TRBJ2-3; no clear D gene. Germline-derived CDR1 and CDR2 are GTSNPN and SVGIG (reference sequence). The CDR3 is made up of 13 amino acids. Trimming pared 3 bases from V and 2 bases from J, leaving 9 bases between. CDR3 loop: CAWRADPTDTQYF. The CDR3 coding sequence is TGTGCCTGGAGGGCCGACCCCACAGATACGCAGTATTTT.

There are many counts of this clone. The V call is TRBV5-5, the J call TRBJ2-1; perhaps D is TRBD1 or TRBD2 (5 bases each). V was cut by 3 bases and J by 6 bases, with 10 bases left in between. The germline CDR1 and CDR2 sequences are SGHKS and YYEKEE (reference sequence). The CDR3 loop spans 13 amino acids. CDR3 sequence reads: CASSSGRSNEQFF. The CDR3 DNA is TGTGCCAGCAGCTCGGGACGCAGCAATGAGCAGTTCTTC.

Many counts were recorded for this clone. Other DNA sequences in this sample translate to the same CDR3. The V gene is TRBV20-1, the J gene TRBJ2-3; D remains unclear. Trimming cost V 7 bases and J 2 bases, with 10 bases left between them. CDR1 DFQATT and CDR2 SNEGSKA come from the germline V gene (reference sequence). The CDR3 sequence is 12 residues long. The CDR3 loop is CSGQAPTDTQYF. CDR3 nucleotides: TGCAGTGGACAAGCCCCCACAGATACGCAGTATTTT.

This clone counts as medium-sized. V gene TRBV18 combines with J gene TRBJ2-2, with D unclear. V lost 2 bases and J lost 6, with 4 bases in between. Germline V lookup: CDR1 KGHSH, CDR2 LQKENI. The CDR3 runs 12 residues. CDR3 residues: CASSPGAGELFF. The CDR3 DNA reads TGTGCCAGCTCACCAGGTGCCGGGGAGCTGTTTTTT.

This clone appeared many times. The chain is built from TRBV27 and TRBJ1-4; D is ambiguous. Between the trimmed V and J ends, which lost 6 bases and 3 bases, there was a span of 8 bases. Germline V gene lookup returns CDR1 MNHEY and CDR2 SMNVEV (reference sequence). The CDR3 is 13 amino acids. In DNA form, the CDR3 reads TGTGCCAGCAGAGGTTGGGCTAATGAAAAACTGTTTTTT. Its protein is CASRGWANEKLFF.

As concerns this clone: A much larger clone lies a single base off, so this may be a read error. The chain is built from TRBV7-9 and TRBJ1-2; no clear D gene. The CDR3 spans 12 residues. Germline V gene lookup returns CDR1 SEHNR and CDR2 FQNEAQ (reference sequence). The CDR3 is CASILNTYGYTF. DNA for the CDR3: TGTGCCAGCATCTTAAATACCTATGGCTACACCTTC. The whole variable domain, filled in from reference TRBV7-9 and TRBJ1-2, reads DTGVSQNPRHKITKRGQNVTFRCDPISEHNRLYWYRQTLGQGPEFLTYFQNEAQLEKSRLLSDRFSAERPKGSFSTLEIQRTEQGDSAMYLCASILNTYGYTFGSGTRLTVV.

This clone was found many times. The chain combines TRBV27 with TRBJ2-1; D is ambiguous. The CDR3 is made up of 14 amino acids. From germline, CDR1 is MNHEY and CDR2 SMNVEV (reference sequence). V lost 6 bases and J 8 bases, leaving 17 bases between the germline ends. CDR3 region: CASRSAAGGHEQFF. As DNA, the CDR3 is TGTGCCAGCAGGTCGGCGGCCGGTGGGCATGAGCAGTTCTTC.

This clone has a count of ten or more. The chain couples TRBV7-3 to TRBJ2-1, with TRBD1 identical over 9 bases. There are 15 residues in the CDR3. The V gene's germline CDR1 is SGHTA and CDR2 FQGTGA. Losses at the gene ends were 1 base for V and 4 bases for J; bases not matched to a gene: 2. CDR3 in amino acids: CASSLIGTGYNEQFF. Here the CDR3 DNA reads TGTGCCAGCAGCTTAATTGGGACAGGGTACAATGAGCAGTTCTTC.

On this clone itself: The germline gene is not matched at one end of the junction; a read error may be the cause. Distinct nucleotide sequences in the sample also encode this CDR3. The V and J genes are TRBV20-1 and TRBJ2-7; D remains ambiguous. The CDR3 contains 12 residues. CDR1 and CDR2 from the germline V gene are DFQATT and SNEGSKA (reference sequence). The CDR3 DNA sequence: TGCAGTGCTAGAGTGGGCGGTAACGAACAGTACTTC. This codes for CSARVGGNEQYF.

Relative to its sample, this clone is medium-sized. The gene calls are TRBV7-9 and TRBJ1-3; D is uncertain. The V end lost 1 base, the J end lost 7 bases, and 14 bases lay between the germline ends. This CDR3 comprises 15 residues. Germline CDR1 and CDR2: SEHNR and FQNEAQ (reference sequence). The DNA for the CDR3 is TGTGCCAGCAGCTTAGGCGGCCCGGGGAGGAACACCATATATTTT. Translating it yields CASSLGGPGRNTIYF.

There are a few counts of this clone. This chain's CDR3 is CASSSTDRGYEQYF. CDR3 nucleotide sequence: TGTGCCAGCAGTTCGACGGACAGGGGCTACGAGCAGTACTTC. The chain joins TRBV27 to TRBJ2-7, with 9 bases aligning to TRBD1. Germline V lookup: CDR1 MNHEY, CDR2 SMNVEV (reference sequence). The CDR3 contains 14 residues. V lost 4 bases and J lost 3; bases outside the gene matches: 4.